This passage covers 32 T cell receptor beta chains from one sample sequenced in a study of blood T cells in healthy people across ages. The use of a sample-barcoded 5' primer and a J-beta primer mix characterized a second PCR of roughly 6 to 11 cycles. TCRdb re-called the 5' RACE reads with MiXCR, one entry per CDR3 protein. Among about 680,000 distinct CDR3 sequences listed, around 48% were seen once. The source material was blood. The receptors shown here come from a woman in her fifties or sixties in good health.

CDR3 bases: TGCGCCAGCAGCTTCCGGACTAGCGGGAATGATGAGCAGTTCTTC. This codes for CASSFRTSGNDEQFF. The chain employs TRBV5-1 and TRBJ2-1, with 12 bases lining up with TRBD2. Trimming at V came to 2 bases and at J to 8 bases, leaving 5 bases not matched to a gene. Per the germline V gene, CDR1 is SGHRS and CDR2 is YFSETQ. The CDR3 runs 15 residues. Complete variable domain (other parts from reference TRBV5-1 and TRBJ2-1): KAGVTQTPRYLIKTRGQQVTLSCSPISGHRSVSWYQQTPGQGLQFLFEYFSETQRNKGNFPGRFSGRQFSNSRSEMNVSTLELGDSALYLCASSFRTSGNDEQFFGPGTRLTVL.

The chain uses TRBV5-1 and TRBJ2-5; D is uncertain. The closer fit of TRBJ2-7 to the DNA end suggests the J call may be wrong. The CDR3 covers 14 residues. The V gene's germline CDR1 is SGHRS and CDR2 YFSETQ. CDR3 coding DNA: TGCGCCAGCAGCTTGGACTATCTGGTCGGCGAGCAGTACTTC. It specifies CASSLDYLVGEQYF.

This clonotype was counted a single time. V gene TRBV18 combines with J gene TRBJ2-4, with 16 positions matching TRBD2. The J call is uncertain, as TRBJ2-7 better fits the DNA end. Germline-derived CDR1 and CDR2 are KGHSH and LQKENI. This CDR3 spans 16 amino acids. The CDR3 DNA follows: TGTGCCAGCTCACCGGGACTAGCGGGAGGGCAAAGCGAGCAGTACTTC. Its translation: CASSPGLAGGQSEQYF.

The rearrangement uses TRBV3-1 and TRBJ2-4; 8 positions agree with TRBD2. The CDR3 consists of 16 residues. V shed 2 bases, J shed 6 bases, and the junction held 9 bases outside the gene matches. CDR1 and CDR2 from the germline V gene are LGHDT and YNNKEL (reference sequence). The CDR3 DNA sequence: TGTGCCAGCAGCCAATCAAGCGGGAGCCTGGGAAACATTCAGTACTTC. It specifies CASSQSSGSLGNIQYF.

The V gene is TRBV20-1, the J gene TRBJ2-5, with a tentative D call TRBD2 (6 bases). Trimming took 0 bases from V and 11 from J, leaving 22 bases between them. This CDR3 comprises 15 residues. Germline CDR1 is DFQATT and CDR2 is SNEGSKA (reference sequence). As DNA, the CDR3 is TGCAGTGCTAGAGATCGGGGGAACATCCGTGTCGGGCAGTACTTC. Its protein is CSARDRGNIRVGQYF.

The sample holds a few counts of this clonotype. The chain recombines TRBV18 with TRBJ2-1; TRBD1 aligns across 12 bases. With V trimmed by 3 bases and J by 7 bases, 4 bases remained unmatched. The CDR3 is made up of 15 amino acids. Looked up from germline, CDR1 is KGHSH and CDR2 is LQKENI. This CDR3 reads CASSPGTGGWNEQFF. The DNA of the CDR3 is TGTGCCAGCTCACCCGGGACAGGGGGCTGGAATGAGCAGTTCTTC. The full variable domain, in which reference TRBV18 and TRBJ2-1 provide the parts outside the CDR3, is NAGVMQNPRHLVRRRGQEARLRCSPMKGHSHVYWYRQLPEEGLKFMVYLQKENIIDESGMPKERFSAEFPKEGPSILRIQQVVRGDSAAYFCASSPGTGGWNEQFFGPGTRLTVL.

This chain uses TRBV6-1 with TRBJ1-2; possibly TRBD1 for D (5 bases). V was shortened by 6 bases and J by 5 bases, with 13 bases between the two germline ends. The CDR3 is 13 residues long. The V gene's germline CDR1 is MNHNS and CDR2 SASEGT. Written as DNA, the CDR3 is TGTGCCAGCAGCGAACAGGTTGAGTATGGCTACACCTTC. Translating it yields CASSEQVEYGYTF.

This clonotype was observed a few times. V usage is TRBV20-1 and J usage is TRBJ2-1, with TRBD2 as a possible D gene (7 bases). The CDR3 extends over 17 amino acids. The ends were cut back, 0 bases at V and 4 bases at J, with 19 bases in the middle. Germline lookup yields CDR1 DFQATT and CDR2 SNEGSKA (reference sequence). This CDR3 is CSARDFQGRERYNEQFF. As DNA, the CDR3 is TGCAGTGCTAGAGACTTCCAGGGGCGGGAGAGGTACAATGAGCAGTTCTTC.

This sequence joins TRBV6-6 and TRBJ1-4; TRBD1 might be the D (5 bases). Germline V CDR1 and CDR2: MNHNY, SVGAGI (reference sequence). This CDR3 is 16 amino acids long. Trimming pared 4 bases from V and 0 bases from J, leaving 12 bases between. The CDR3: CASSSRGGATNEKLFF. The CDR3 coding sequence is TGTGCCAGCAGTTCCCGGGGCGGTGCAACTAATGAAAAACTGTTTTTT.

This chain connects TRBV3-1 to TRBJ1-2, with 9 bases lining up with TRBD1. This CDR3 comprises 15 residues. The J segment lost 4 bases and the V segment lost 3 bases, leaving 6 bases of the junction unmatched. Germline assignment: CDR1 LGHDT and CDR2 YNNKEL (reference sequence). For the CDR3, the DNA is TGTGCCAGCAGCCACCCTGGACAGGGGTTCTATGGCTACACCTTC. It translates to CASSHPGQGFYGYTF. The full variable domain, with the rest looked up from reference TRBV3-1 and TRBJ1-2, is DTAVSQTPKYLVTQMGNDKSIKCEQNLGHDTMYWYKQDSKKFLKIMFSYNNKELIINETVPNRFSPKSPDKAHLNLHINSLELGDSAVYFCASSHPGQGFYGYTFGSGTRLTVV.

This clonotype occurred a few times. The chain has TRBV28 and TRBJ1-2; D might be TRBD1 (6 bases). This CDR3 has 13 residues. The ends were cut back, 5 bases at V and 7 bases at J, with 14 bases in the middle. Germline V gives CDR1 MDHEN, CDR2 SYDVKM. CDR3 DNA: TGTGCCAGCAGTGTAGGGGGGGCGCTTGGCTACACCTTC. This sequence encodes CASSVGGALGYTF.

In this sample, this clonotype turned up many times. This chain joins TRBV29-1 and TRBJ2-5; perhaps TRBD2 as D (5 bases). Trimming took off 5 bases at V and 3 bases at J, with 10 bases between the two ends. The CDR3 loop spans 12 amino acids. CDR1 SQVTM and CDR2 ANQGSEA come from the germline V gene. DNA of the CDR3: TGCAGCGTTCTAAGCGGTGAAGAGACCCAGTACTTC. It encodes CSVLSGEETQYF.

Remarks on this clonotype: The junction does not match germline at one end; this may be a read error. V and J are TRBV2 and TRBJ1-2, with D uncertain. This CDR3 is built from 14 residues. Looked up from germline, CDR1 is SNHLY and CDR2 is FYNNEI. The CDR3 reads CTSSEARSSYGYTF. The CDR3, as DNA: TGTACCAGCAGTGAAGCGCGGAGCAGTTATGGCTACACCTTC.

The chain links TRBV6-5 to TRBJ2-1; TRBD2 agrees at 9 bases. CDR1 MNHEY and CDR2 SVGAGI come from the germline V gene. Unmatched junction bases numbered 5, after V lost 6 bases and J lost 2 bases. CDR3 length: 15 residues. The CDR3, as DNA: TGTGCCAGCAGGATAGCGGGAGCCGCCTACAATGAGCAGTTCTTC. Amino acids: CASRIAGAAYNEQFF.

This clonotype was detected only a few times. DNA of the CDR3: TGTGCCAGCAGTTTCCGCGGGATCGTCTCCTACGAGCAGTACTTC. It encodes CASSFRGIVSYEQYF. V gene TRBV27 combines with J gene TRBJ2-7; maybe TRBD2 (6 bases). Between the trimmed V and J ends, which lost 3 bases and 0 bases, there was a span of 12 bases. Germline lookup yields CDR1 MNHEY and CDR2 SMNVEV (reference sequence). This CDR3 has 15 residues.

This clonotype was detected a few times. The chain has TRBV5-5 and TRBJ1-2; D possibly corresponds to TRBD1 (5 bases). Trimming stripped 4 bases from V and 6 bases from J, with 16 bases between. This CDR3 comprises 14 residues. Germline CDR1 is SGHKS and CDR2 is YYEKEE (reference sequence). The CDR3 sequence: CASSGGGAVNGYTF. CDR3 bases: TGTGCCAGCAGCGGTGGCGGGGCCGTCAATGGCTACACCTTC.

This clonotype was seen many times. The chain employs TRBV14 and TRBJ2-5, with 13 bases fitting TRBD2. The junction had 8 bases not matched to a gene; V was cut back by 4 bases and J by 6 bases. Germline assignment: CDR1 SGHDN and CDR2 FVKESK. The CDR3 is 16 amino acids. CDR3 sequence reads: CASSPRGLAGDKTQYF. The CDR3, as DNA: TGTGCCAGCAGCCCCCGCGGACTAGCGGGAGACAAGACCCAGTACTTC.

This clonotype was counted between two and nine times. The CDR3 loop reads CASSQDRGGPYGYTF. Written as DNA, the CDR3 is TGTGCCAGCAGCCAAGATCGAGGGGGGCCTTATGGCTACACCTTC. The V and J genes are TRBV4-2 and TRBJ1-2; a possible D gene is TRBD1 (6 bases). This CDR3 contains 15 residues. Germline CDR1 reads LGHNA; CDR2 reads YNFKEQ. The V end lost 0 bases, the J end lost 5 bases, and 13 bases lay between the germline ends.

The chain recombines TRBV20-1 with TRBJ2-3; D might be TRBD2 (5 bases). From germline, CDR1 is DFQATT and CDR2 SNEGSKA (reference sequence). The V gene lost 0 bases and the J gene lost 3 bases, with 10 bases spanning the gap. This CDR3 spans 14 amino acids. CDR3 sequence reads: CSARDGLLTDTQYF. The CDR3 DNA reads TGCAGTGCTAGAGATGGACTCCTAACAGATACGCAGTATTTT.

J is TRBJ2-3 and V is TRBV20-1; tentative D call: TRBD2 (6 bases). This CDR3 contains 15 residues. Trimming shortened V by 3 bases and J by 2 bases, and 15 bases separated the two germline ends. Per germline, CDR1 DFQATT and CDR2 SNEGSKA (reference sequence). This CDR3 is CSASDLGGVTDTQYF. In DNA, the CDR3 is TGCAGTGCTAGTGATCTGGGGGGAGTCACAGATACGCAGTATTTT.

CDR3 in DNA: TGTGCCAGCAGCCGATGGGACAACCAAGAGACCCAGTACTTC. This gives the protein CASSRWDNQETQYF. This chain links TRBV7-9 with TRBJ2-5, with D perhaps TRBD1 (6 bases). The germline V gene encodes CDR1 SEHNR and CDR2 FQNEAQ (reference sequence). Between the trimmed V and J ends, which lost 5 bases and 0 bases, there was a span of 10 bases. The CDR3 covers 14 residues. The entire variable domain, with the rest obtained from reference TRBV7-9 and TRBJ2-5, is as follows: DTGVSQNPRHKITKRGQNVTFRCDPISEHNRLYWYRQTLGQGPEFLTYFQNEAQLEKSRLLSDRFSAERPKGSFSTLEIQRTEQGDSAMYLCASSRWDNQETQYFGPGTRLLVL.

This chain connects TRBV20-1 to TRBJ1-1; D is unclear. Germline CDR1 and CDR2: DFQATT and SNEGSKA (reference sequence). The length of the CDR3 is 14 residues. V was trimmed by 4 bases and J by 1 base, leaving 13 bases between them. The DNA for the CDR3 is TGCAGTGCTACCGATTCGTGGTGGAACACTGAAGCTTTCTTT. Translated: CSATDSWWNTEAFF.

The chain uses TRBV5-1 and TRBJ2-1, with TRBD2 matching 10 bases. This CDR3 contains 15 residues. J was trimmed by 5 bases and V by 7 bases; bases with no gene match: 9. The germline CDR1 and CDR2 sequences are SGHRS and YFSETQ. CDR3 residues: CASGSGTSDNNEQFF. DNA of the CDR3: TGCGCCAGCGGATCCGGGACTAGCGATAACAATGAGCAGTTCTTC.

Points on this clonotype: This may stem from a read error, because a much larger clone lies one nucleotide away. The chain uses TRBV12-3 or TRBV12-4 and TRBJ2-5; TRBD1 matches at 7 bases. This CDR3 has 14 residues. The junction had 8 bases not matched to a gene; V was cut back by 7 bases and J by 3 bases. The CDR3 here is CASKRTGFEETQYF. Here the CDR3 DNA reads TGTGCCAGCAAAAGGACAGGTTTTGAAGAGACCCAGTACTTC.

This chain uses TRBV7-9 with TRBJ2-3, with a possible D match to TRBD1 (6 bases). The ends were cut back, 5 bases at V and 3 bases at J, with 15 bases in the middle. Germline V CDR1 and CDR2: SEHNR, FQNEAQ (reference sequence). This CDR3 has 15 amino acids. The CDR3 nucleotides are TGTGCCAGCAGCAGCACAGGGTTTCGTACAGATACGCAGTATTTT. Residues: CASSSTGFRTDTQYF.

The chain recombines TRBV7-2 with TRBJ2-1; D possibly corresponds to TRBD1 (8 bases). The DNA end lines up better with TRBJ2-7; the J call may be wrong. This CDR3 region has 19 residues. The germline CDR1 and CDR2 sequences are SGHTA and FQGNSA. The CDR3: CASSLSGQGKRGPYNEQYF. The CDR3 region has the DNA TGTGCCAGCAGCCTAAGCGGACAGGGAAAGCGGGGTCCCTACAATGAGCAGTACTTC.

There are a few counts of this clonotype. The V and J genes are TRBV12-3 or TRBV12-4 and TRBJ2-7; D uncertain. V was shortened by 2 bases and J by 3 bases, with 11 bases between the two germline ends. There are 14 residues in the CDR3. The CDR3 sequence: CASSLLGRLYEQYF. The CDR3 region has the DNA TGTGCCAGCAGTTTATTAGGACGGCTCTACGAGCAGTACTTC.

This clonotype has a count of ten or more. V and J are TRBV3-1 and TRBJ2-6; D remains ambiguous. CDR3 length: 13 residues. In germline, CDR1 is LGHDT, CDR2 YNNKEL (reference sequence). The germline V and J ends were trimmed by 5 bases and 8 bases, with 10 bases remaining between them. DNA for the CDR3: TGTGCCAGCAGCTACTTGAGGACCAACGTCCTGACTTTC. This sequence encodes CASSYLRTNVLTF.

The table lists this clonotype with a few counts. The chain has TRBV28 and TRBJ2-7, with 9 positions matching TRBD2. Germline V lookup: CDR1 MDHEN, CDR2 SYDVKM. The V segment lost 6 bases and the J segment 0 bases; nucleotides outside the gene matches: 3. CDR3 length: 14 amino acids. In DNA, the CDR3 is TGTGCCAGCAGAATTAGCGGGAGCTCCTACGAGCAGTACTTC. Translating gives CASRISGSSYEQYF.

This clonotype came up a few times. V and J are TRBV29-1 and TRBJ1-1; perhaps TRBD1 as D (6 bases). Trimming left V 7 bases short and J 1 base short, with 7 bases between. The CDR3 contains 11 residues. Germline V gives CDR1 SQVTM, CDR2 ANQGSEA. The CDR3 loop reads CSETGNTEAFF. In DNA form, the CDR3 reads TGCAGCGAGACAGGGAACACTGAAGCTTTCTTT.

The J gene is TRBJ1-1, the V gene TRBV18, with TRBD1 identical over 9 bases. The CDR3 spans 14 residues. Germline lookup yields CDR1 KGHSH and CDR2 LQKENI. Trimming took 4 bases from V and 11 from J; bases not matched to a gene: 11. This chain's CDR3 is CASSRGVTGGAAFF. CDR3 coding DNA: TGTGCCAGCTCACGCGGTGTGACAGGGGGAGCTGCTTTCTTT.

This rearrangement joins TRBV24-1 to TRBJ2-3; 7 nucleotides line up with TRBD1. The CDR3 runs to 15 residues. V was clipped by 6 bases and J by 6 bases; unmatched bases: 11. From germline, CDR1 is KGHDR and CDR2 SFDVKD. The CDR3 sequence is CATSRQGEVGDTQYF. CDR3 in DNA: TGTGCCACCAGTAGACAGGGAGAGGTTGGGGATACGCAGTATTTT.